This T cell receptor beta chain appears in the sequencing data of a study of early T cells in non-severe SARS-CoV-2 infection. This clonotype was picked up a small number of times. Trimming removed 0 bases from V and 0 bases from J, with 10 bases in between. The CDR3 runs 15 residues. Germline V gives CDR1 SGDLS, CDR2 YYNGEE. MiXCR, applied by TCRdb to the 5' RACE reads, yields one record per CDR3 protein. The table records 30,000 to 45,000 distinct CDR3 sequences, 5.8% of them present only once. The sample comprised whole blood. The chain uses TRBV9 and TRBJ2-7; tentative D call: TRBD2 (6 bases). The receptor was derived from an adult who was a healthcare worker with PCR-confirmed SARS-CoV-2 infection or an uninfected control (not recorded which). The CDR3 bases are TGTGCCAGCAGCGTAGGCTCCGGGAGCTCCTACGAGCAGTACTTC. Translating it yields CASSVGSGSSYEQYF.